Following are 23 T cell receptor beta chains from one sample sequenced in a study of response to subunit inactivated influenza vaccine. Each CDR3 protein gets one entry after TCRdb re-called the RT-PCR reads with MiXCR. The sample lists about 540,000 distinct CDR3 sequences, approximately 20% occurring once. This sample was also put to use in a study of T cells expressing NK-cell markers. Per that paper: It was by 5'RACE template switching with UMIs that TCR beta cDNA was made.

The material sequenced was CD4+ T cells sorted from PBMCs, taken about 12 days after vaccination. Receptors originate from a man over 45 who received an inactivated influenza vaccine.

The genes are TRBV24-1 and TRBJ1-5; possible D gene TRBD1, 6 bases. This CDR3 comprises 15 residues. V lost 4 bases, J lost 4 bases, and 13 bases lay in between. The V gene's germline CDR1 is KGHDR and CDR2 SFDVKD. The DNA for the CDR3 is TGTGCCACCAGTGACGCCGGGACACAAAATCAGCCCCAGCATTTT. Amino acids: CATSDAGTQNQPQHF.

At least ten counts were recorded for this clonotype. The chain is built from TRBV4-2 and TRBJ2-7; 12 bases match TRBD2. Germline CDR1 is LGHNA and CDR2 is YNFKEQ. The CDR3 runs to 15 residues. After removal of 1 base from V and 2 bases from J, the junction contained 0 bases not matched to a gene. CDR3 sequence: CASSQGTSGTYEQYF. The CDR3 region has the DNA TGTGCCAGCAGCCAAGGGACTAGCGGGACCTACGAGCAGTACTTC.

This clonotype turned up a few times. V and J are TRBV6-2 or TRBV6-3 and TRBJ2-1; 9 bases match TRBD2. The CDR3 sequence is 15 residues long. Germline loops: CDR1 MNHEY, CDR2 SVGEGT. J was trimmed by 3 bases and V by 6 bases; bases with no gene match: 6. The CDR3 sequence: CASRKGREGYNEQFF. DNA for the CDR3: TGTGCCAGCAGAAAAGGGCGGGAGGGCTACAATGAGCAGTTCTTC.

The chain has TRBV7-3 and TRBJ2-3; no clear D. Trimming took off 0 bases at V and 4 bases at J, with 5 bases between the two ends. CDR1 SGHTA and CDR2 FQGTGA come from the germline V gene. The CDR3 runs to 13 residues. The CDR3 DNA follows: TGTGCCAGCAGCTTAACCTACTCAGATACGCAGTATTTT. This codes for CASSLTYSDTQYF.

This clonotype was recorded a few times. The chain combines TRBV5-6 with TRBJ2-4; no clear D gene. The V and J ends lost 3 bases and 5 bases respectively, with 9 bases between them. CDR3 length: 13 residues. CDR1 SGHDT and CDR2 YYEEEE come from the germline V gene. The CDR3 nucleotides read TGTGCCAGCAGCTCCTGGGTGGAAAACATTCAGTACTTC. Amino acid sequence: CASSSWVENIQYF.

The CDR3 DNA sequence: TGTGCCATCAGCCGGACTAGCGGGGGGACCTCGAGGCGAGAGACCCAGTACTTC. It translates to CAISRTSGGTSRRETQYF. The chain employs TRBV10-3 and TRBJ2-5; 14 positions match TRBD2. The J segment lost 4 bases and the V segment lost 6 bases, leaving 13 bases of the junction unmatched. This CDR3 contains 18 residues. Germline CDR1 is ENHRY and CDR2 is SYGVKD.

This clonotype was recorded a few times. V gene TRBV7-3 combines with J gene TRBJ2-2; D gene ambiguous. This CDR3 contains 12 residues. CDR1 and CDR2 from the germline V gene are SGHTA and FQGTGA. V was pared by 4 bases and J by 3 bases, with 3 bases between. The CDR3 is CASSSDTGELFF. The CDR3 nucleotides read TGTGCCAGCAGCTCGGACACCGGGGAGCTGTTTTTT. The whole variable domain, remainder taken from reference TRBV7-3 and TRBJ2-2, is GAGVSQTPSNKVTEKGKYVELRCDPISGHTALYWYRQSLGQGPEFLIYFQGTGAADDSGLPNDRFFAVRPEGSVSTLKIQRTERGDSAVYLCASSSDTGELFFGEGSRLTVL.

The chain carries TRBV6-4 and TRBJ2-2, with no clear D. The germline V gene encodes CDR1 MRHNA and CDR2 SNTAGT. The CDR3 covers 13 residues. V was cut by 2 bases and J by 6 bases, with 7 bases left in between. The CDR3: CASSDSYAGELFF. Written as DNA, the CDR3 is TGTGCCAGCAGTGACAGCTACGCCGGGGAGCTGTTTTTT.

V gene TRBV5-1 combines with J gene TRBJ2-5; D is unresolved. Germline-derived CDR1 and CDR2 are SGHRS and YFSETQ. V lost 0 bases, J lost 1 base, and 7 bases lay in between. This CDR3 comprises 14 residues. Here the CDR3 reads CASSLVAAQETQYF. The DNA for the CDR3 is TGCGCCAGCAGCTTGGTCGCAGCCCAAGAGACCCAGTACTTC.

Remarks on this clonotype: One end of the junction does not line up with germline, which may come from a read error. V usage is TRBV7-7 and J usage is TRBJ2-1; D might be TRBD1 (5 bases). The CDR3 consists of 14 residues. Germline CDR1 and CDR2: SSHAT and FNYEAQ (reference sequence). The CDR3 DNA follows: TGTGCTAGCAGCTTCCTAGGGGATCGCAATGAGCAGTTCTTC. Its translation is CASSFLGDRNEQFF.

The chain employs TRBV6-1 and TRBJ1-5; 9 nucleotides line up with TRBD1. V was clipped by 5 bases and J by 2 bases; unmatched bases: 4. The CDR3 runs 15 residues. Germline CDR1 is MNHNS and CDR2 is SASEGT. CDR3 sequence (DNA): TGTGCCAGCAGTACAGGGGGCGCGGGCAATCAGCCCCAGCATTTT. Encoded protein: CASSTGGAGNQPQHF.

The CDR3 nucleotides are TGCAGTGCTAACAAGGGGCTGGGCACCGGGGAGCTGTTTTTT. Translated: CSANKGLGTGELFF. V is TRBV20-1 and J is TRBJ2-2, with D possibly TRBD1 on 5 matching bases. CDR1 and CDR2 (germline): DFQATT, SNEGSKA (reference sequence). Trimming removed 4 bases from V and 4 bases from J, with 13 bases in between. The CDR3 runs 14 residues.

The chain recombines TRBV3-1 with TRBJ2-1, with D uncertain. From germline, CDR1 is LGHDT and CDR2 YNNKEL (reference sequence). Trimming shortened V by 6 bases and J by 0 bases, and 12 bases separated the two germline ends. This CDR3 comprises 15 residues. Here the CDR3 DNA reads TGTGCCAGCAGGGGCCTTACGGACTCCTACAATGAGCAGTTCTTC. Encoded protein: CASRGLTDSYNEQFF.

This clonotype was seen only a few times. CDR3 in amino acids: CASSPKTERTDTQYF. The DNA for the CDR3 is TGTGCCAGCTCACCAAAAACCGAGAGGACAGATACGCAGTATTTT. The V and J genes are TRBV18 and TRBJ2-3; D remains unclear. Germline-derived CDR1 and CDR2 are KGHSH and LQKENI. V lost 2 bases and J lost 3, with 12 bases in between. The CDR3 is 15 residues long.

The chain carries TRBV3-1 and TRBJ1-2; D gene ambiguous. This CDR3 comprises 16 residues. Trimming stripped 0 bases from V and 4 bases from J, with 15 bases between. Germline V gene sequence: CDR1 LGHDT, CDR2 YNNKEL (reference sequence). The DNA for the CDR3 is TGTGCCAGCAGCCAAGATCTTACGGAGAACTTCTATGGCTACACCTTC. Translation gives CASSQDLTENFYGYTF.

The CDR3 sequence: CASSLKGLLSGANVLTF. As DNA, the CDR3 is TGTGCCAGCAGTTTAAAGGGGCTTCTCTCTGGGGCCAACGTCCTGACTTTC. This chain joins TRBV27 and TRBJ2-6, with D perhaps matching TRBD1 (5 bases). The CDR3 consists of 17 residues. Deletions cut 2 bases from V and 0 bases from J, with 11 bases between. Germline CDR1 reads MNHEY; CDR2 reads SMNVEV (reference sequence). The whole variable domain, remainder taken from reference TRBV27 and TRBJ2-6, is EAQVTQNPRYLITVTGKKLTVTCSQNMNHEYMSWYRQDPGLGLRQIYYSMNVEVTDKGDVPEGYKVSRKEKRNFPLILESPSPNQTSLYFCASSLKGLLSGANVLTFGAGSRLTVL.

The J gene is TRBJ2-3, the V gene TRBV14, with D perhaps TRBD2 (5 bases). From germline, CDR1 is SGHDN and CDR2 FVKESK. Trimming took off 6 bases at V and 1 base at J, with 11 bases between the two ends. There are 14 residues in the CDR3. The CDR3 sequence is CASSPSPGTDTQYF. The CDR3 coding sequence is TGTGCCAGCAGTCCTAGCCCAGGCACAGATACGCAGTATTTT.

The table lists this clonotype with a few counts. This chain uses TRBV6-1 with TRBJ2-3; 12 nucleotides align to TRBD2. There are 16 residues in the CDR3. V was clipped by 5 bases and J by 1 base; unmatched bases: 4. Germline-derived CDR1 and CDR2 are MNHNS and SASEGT. In nucleotides, the CDR3 is TGTGCCAGCAGTCAAACTAGCGGGGGGCGCACAGATACGCAGTATTTT. It translates to CASSQTSGGRTDTQYF.

The chain carries TRBV6-1 and TRBJ1-2; 7 bases line up with TRBD1. The CDR3 has 14 amino acids. The J segment lost 4 bases and the V segment lost 6 bases, leaving 8 bases of the junction unmatched. Germline values: CDR1 MNHNS, CDR2 SASEGT. CDR3: CASSPDRDLYGYTF. CDR3 nucleotides: TGTGCCAGCAGCCCAGACAGGGACCTCTATGGCTACACCTTC.

This clonotype was observed a few times. The rearrangement joins TRBV10-3 to TRBJ2-1, with 13 bases that match TRBD2. V trimming: 3 bases; J trimming: 0 bases; junction bases outside the gene matches: 20. The CDR3 runs to 23 residues. Per the germline V gene, CDR1 is ENHRY and CDR2 is SYGVKD. The CDR3 DNA follows: TGTGCCATCAGTGAAACGGTGCAGATTTACGGGACTAGCGGGGCGAGCTCCTACAATGAGCAGTTCTTC. Its protein is CAISETVQIYGTSGASSYNEQFF.

The rearrangement joins TRBV29-1 to TRBJ1-5; no clear D gene. The germline V and J ends were trimmed by 4 bases and 0 bases, with 13 bases remaining between them. CDR3 length: 15 amino acids. Germline CDR1 reads SQVTM; CDR2 reads ANQGSEA. The CDR3 nucleotides are TGCAGCGTTGCCCTTCTATTAGATAGCAATCAGCCCCAGCATTTT. Translated: CSVALLLDSNQPQHF.

This chain joins TRBV11-2 and TRBJ1-6; D may be TRBD1 (6 bases). V was cut by 5 bases and J by 9 bases, with 17 bases left in between. The germline CDR1 and CDR2 sequences are SGHAT and FQNNGV. The CDR3 totals 15 residues. CDR3 protein: CASSPLGARGSPLHF. CDR3 nucleotides: TGTGCCAGCAGCCCCTTGGGGGCGCGTGGTTCACCCCTCCACTTT. The whole variable domain, filled in from reference TRBV11-2 and TRBJ1-6, reads EAGVAQSPRYKIIEKRQSVAFWCNPISGHATLYWYQQILGQGPKLLIQFQNNGVVDDSQLPKDRFSAERLKGVDSTLKIQPAKLEDSAVYLCASSPLGARGSPLHFGNGTRLTVT.

At least ten counts were recorded for this clonotype. The chain joins TRBV28 to TRBJ2-7, with 9 bases that match TRBD1. There are 13 residues in the CDR3. Per the germline V gene, CDR1 is MDHEN and CDR2 is SYDVKM. Trimming at V came to 7 bases and at J to 4 bases, leaving 5 bases not matched to a gene. The CDR3 DNA reads as TGTGCCAGCATGACCGGGACAGGGTACGAGCAGTACTTC. The encoded protein is CASMTGTGYEQYF.